Presented here are 9 T cell receptor beta chains from one specimen sequenced in a study of control samples from healthy donors and cancer patients. This table comes from immunoSEQ multiplex PCR, and its TCRdb copy is limited to in-frame clones, with some not included. The table shows 190,000 or so clones, with roughly 91% occurring only once. The sample consisted of blood. The receptors here all came from a man between 18 and 35 years old in good health.

This clone was picked up one time. This chain uses TRBV5-1 with TRBJ2-1; TRBD1 aligns across 12 bases. CDR1 is SGHRS, CDR2 YFSETQ, per germline. This CDR3 has 15 residues. J gave up 5 bases and V 3 bases, and 3 bases lay outside the gene matches. DNA of the CDR3: TGCGCCAGCAGCTCGGGGACAGGGGGCCACAATGAGCAGTTCTTC. It encodes CASSSGTGGHNEQFF.

The genes are TRBV5-1 and TRBJ2-2, with D perhaps given as TRBD1 or TRBD2 (6 bases each). Trimming left V 3 bases short and J 6 bases short, with 18 bases between. The germline V gene has CDR1 SGHRS and CDR2 YFSETQ. This CDR3 is built from 16 residues. The CDR3 spells CASSSPGHGDSGELFF. The CDR3 nucleotides are TGCGCCAGCAGCTCCCCGGGACACGGGGACTCCGGGGAGCTGTTTTTT.

V is TRBV5-1 and J is TRBJ1-2; weak D call: TRBD1 (6 bases). Trimming left V 4 bases short and J 6 bases short, with 19 bases between. This CDR3 comprises 15 residues. CDR1 and CDR2 from the germline V gene are SGHRS and YFSETQ. The CDR3 is CASSRRPGESDGYTF. Here the CDR3 DNA reads TGCGCCAGCAGCCGCCGGCCAGGGGAATCGGATGGCTACACCTTC.

The chain uses TRBV5-4 and TRBJ2-6; D gene ambiguous. The germline V gene has CDR1 SGHNT and CDR2 YYREEE (reference sequence). The CDR3 extends over 15 amino acids. The V and J ends lost 0 bases and 2 bases respectively, with 6 bases between them. The CDR3 bases are TGTGCCAGCAGCTTGGAAGGAGCTGGGGCCAACGTCCTGACTTTC. It is translated as CASSLEGAGANVLTF.

The rearrangement links TRBV3-1 (or the pseudogene TRBV3-2) to TRBJ1-1; the D gene is possibly TRBD1 (5 bases). V lost 4 bases to trimming and J lost 4 bases, with 16 bases between them. This CDR3 is 15 amino acids long. Looked up from germline, CDR1 is LGHDT and CDR2 is YNNKEL (reference sequence). The DNA for the CDR3 is TGTGCCAGCAGCCTATCCCTCGGGGGACGCACTGAAGCTTTCTTT. Its protein product is CASSLSLGGRTEAFF.

The genes are TRBV18 and TRBJ1-2; D might be TRBD1 (6 bases). V was clipped by 5 bases and J by 5 bases, with 18 bases between them. The CDR3 sequence is 15 residues long. Germline V gives CDR1 KGHSH, CDR2 LQKENI. The CDR3 bases are TGTGCCAGCTCAGCTACAGGGCTGGCGGCTTATGGCTACACCTTC. Its translation is CASSATGLAAYGYTF.

This chain joins TRBV5-1 and TRBJ2-7; the match to TRBD1 covers 8 bases. Germline assignment: CDR1 SGHRS and CDR2 YFSETQ. V gave up 1 base and J gave up 0 bases; unmatched junction bases: 6. This CDR3 has 16 residues. The CDR3 here is CASSLSRDRYSYEQYF. DNA for the CDR3: TGCGCCAGCAGCTTGTCTCGGGACAGGTACTCCTACGAGCAGTACTTC.

The chain combines TRBV6-1 with TRBJ2-1; 8 positions match TRBD2. Unmatched junction bases numbered 14, after V lost 0 bases and J lost 4 bases. This CDR3 contains 19 residues. Germline CDR1 is MNHNS and CDR2 is SASEGT. In DNA form, the CDR3 reads TGTGCCAGCAGTGAAGCGCAACCCGTAAGGACTAGCCTATACAATGAGCAGTTCTTC. It translates to CASSEAQPVRTSLYNEQFF.

The J gene is TRBJ2-7, the V gene TRBV6-1; D is uncertain. Germline CDR1 and CDR2: MNHNS and SASEGT. The CDR3 contains 11 residues. V shed 0 bases and J shed 7 bases, with 4 bases lying between them. The CDR3 bases are TGTGCCAGCAGTGAAGCGATGGAGCAGTACTTC. Amino acids: CASSEAMEQYF.